This entry concerns a single T cell receptor (beta chain). The sample is drawn from a study of T cell responses to AZD1222 COVID-19 vaccine. Using immunoSEQ multiplex PCR, the repertoire was profiled, and TCRdb retains in-frame clones only, with some absent. The sample lists under 100,000 clones, more than 90% occurring once. The CDR3 sequence is 13 residues long. Trimming took 1 base from V and 4 from J, leaving 7 bases between them. Per the germline V gene, CDR1 is SNHLY and CDR2 is FYNNEI. The clonotype originates from an adult in good health. This sequence joins TRBV2 and TRBJ1-2; the D gene is possibly TRBD1 (5 bases). This material consisted of peripheral blood, taken on day 0 of AZD1222 vaccination. The CDR3 loop is CASSEGGGYGYTF. The CDR3 bases are TGTGCCAGCAGTGAAGGGGGGGGCTATGGCTACACCTTC.